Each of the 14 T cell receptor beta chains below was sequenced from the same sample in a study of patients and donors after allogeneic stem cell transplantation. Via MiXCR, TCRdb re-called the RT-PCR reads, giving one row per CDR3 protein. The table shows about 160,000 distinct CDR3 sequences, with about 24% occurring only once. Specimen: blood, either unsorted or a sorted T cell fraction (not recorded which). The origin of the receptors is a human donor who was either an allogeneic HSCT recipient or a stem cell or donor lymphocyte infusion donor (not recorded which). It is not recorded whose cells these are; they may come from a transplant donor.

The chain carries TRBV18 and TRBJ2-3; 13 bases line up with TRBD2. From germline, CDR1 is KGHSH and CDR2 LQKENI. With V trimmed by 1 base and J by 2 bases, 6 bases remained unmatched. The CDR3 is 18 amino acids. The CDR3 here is CASSPRLAGGGATDTQYF. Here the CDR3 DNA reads TGTGCCAGCTCACCACGACTAGCGGGAGGAGGGGCCACAGATACGCAGTATTTT.

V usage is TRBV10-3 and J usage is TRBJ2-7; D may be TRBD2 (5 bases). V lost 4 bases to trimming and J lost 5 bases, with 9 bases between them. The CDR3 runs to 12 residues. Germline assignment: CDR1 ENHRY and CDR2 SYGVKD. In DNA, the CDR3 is TGTGCCATCAGTGGGGAGACCGACGAGCAGTACTTC. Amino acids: CAISGETDEQYF.

The CDR3 here is CASSQDRANTEAFF. CDR3 coding DNA: TGTGCCAGCAGCCAAGATCGGGCCAACACTGAAGCTTTCTTT. J is TRBJ1-1 and V is TRBV3-1; D is unclear. In germline, CDR1 is LGHDT, CDR2 YNNKEL (reference sequence). V lost 0 bases and J 2 bases, leaving 7 bases between the germline ends. CDR3 length: 14 residues.

The CDR3 nucleotides are TGTGCCAGCGGGGGCCTCACAGATACGCAGTATTTT. Amino acids: CASGGLTDTQYF. The chain uses TRBV12-3 or TRBV12-4 and TRBJ2-3; D is possibly TRBD1 (6 bases). There are 12 residues in the CDR3. Trimming stripped 8 bases from V and 2 bases from J, with 8 bases between.

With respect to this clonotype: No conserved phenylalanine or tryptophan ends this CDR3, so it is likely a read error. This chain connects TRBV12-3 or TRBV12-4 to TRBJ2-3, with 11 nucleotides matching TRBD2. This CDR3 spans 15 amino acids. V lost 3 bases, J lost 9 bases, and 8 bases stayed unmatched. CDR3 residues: CASSFRLAGGTTQYI. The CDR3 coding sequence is TGTGCCAGCAGTTTCCGGCTAGCGGGGGGAACGACGCAGTATATT.

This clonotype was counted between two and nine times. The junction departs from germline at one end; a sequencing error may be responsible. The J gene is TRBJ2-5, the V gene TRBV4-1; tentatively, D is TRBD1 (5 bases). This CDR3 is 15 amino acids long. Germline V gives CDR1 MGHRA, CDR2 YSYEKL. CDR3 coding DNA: TGCGCCAGCAGCCAAGTTTGGACACCCCAAGTGACCCAGTACTTC. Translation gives CASSQVWTPQVTQYF.

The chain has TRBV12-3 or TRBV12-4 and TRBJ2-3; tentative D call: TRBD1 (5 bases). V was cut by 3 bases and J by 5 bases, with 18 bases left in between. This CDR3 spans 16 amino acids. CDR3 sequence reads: CASSFRPGWQGDTQYF. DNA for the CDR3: TGTGCCAGCAGTTTTCGGCCTGGCTGGCAGGGAGATACGCAGTATTTT.

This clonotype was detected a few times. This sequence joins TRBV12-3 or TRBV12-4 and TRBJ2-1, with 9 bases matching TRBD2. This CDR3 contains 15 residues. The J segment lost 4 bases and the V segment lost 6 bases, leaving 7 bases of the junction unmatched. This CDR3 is CASRNASGAYNEQFF. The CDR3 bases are TGTGCCAGCAGAAACGCTAGCGGGGCTTACAATGAGCAGTTCTTC.

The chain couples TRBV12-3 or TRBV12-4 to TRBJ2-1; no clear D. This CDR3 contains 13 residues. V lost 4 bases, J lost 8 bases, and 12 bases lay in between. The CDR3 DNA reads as TGTGCCAGCAGTTCCCCACAATTTTATGAGCAGTTCTTC. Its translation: CASSSPQFYEQFF.

For the CDR3, the DNA is TGTGCCATCAGTGAGAGGCAAGAGACCCAGTACTTC. Protein product: CAISERQETQYF. The V and J genes are TRBV10-3 and TRBJ2-5; no firm D call. Per the germline V gene, CDR1 is ENHRY and CDR2 is SYGVKD. The CDR3 totals 12 residues. The germline V and J ends were trimmed by 2 bases and 2 bases, with 3 bases remaining between them.

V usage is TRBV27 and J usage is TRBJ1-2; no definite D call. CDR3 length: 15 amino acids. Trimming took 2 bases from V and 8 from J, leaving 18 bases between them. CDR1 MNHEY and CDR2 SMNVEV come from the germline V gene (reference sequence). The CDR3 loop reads CASSLSYRPPGGYTF. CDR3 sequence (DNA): TGTGCCAGCAGTTTAAGCTACAGACCTCCGGGGGGCTACACCTTC.

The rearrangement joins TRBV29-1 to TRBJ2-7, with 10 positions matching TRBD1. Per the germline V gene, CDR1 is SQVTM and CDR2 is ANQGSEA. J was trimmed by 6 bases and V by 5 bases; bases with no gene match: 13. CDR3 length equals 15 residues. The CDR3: CSVQGEGQGPAEQYF. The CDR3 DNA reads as TGCAGCGTTCAAGGGGAGGGACAGGGGCCGGCCGAGCAGTACTTC.

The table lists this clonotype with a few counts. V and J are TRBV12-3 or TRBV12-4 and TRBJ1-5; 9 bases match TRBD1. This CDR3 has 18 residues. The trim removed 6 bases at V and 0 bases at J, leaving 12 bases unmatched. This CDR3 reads CASSLTGQGRYSNQPQHF. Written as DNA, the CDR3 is TGTGCCAGCAGCCTCACGGGACAGGGAAGATATAGCAATCAGCCCCAGCATTTT.

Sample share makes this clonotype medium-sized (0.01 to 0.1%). CDR3 sequence (DNA): TGTGCCAGCAGCCAAGTAGGGAACAGACCAACAGCTAACTATGGCTACACCTTC. This sequence encodes CASSQVGNRPTANYGYTF. The chain recombines TRBV3-1 with TRBJ1-2; no reliable D call. Trimming removed 1 base from V and 0 bases from J, with 18 bases in between. The CDR3 contains 18 residues. The germline gives CDR1 LGHDT, CDR2 YNNKEL (reference sequence).